This note documents a single TCR beta chain sequence. This clonotype was recorded a few times. Its specific antigen is unknown. Base qualities are not recorded, but no much larger clone differs from it by a single base. The germline ends are 11 bases apart after V is trimmed by 3 bases and J by 2 bases. CDR1 and CDR2 are read off the germline V gene as KGHDR and SFDVKD. The CDR3 spans 15 residues, from the cysteine through the phenylalanine. CDR3 DNA only is kept here, 45 bases in frame from base 1. The sample belongs to a study of blood T cells in healthy people across ages (dated by TCRdb to between 2014 and 2017). Regarding the complete study: Template switching captured roughly one uniquely barcoded TCR beta cDNA molecule per two T cells in model experiments. The study measured age-related changes in TCR beta repertoire diversity using deep sequencing normalized with unique cDNA molecular identifiers. Donors were grouped into four age groups: young (average approximately 15 years), middle-aged (39), aged (approximately 67) and long-lived (just over 80). To avoid experimental bias, donors of different ages were spread randomly across the sequencing lanes. Using the same blood draw, the study looked at two additional independent replicas of 1 million unique cDNA reads for two donors, one aged 18 to 29 and the other aged 80 or older. Study-level results and caveats: Compared with the aged group, the long-lived group had more naive CD4+ T cells, fewer expanded clones and increased TCR diversity, suggesting age selection. Because donor CMV infection status was unknown, age-related changes in expanded clonotypes were potentially confounded. Estimates of total diversity from one million sequenced T cells were regarded as lower bounds and underestimates. Observed TCR beta diversity per million T cells fell roughly linearly with age, and a significant reduction was already apparent by age around 40. The percentage of naive T cells measured by flow cytometry correlated strongly with observed TCR beta diversity. Bulk unsorted PBMC profiling prevented conclusive comparison of naive and antigen-experienced compartments.

The donors were roughly 39 Caucasian individuals from Russia, aged 6 to 90 years, who were systemically healthy. About 10 milliliters of peripheral blood were drawn from each donor into EDTA-treated Vacutainer tubes. Ficoll-Paque density-gradient centrifugation was used to isolate PBMCs, with at least 6 million per sample. Total RNA, at least 6 micrograms per sample, was extracted from PBMCs with Trizol reagent. For every donor, flow cytometry on a PBMC aliquot measured the percentage of naive CD45RAhigh/CD27high T cells. Library construction relied on 5' RACE. Sequencing instrument: Illumina HiSeq 2500. A second PCR of about 7 to 12 cycles was performed with a sample-barcoded 5' primer and a J-beta primer mix. Each TCR beta cDNA molecule received a unique molecular identifier from a template-switch 5' adaptor carrying 12 random nucleotides. At least 2.5 million CDR3-containing paired-end reads were obtained from each sample. The Mint cDNA synthesis kit, primed by a TRBC-specific oligonucleotide, was used to synthesize first-strand cDNA from all RNA. Following uracil-DNA glycosylase treatment, a first 18-cycle PCR with universal primers M1SS and BC2_uni_R was performed on all cDNA. In the source study's methods: Each sample was normalized by randomly selecting 1 million high-quality reads, each carrying a distinct molecular identifier. Instead of being binned into consensus sequences, reads that shared molecular identifiers were thrown out. MiTCR, set to a Q25 quality threshold and the strictest error-elimination algorithm, was used for CDR3 identification, clonotype clustering and error correction. A nonparametric unseen species model using Euler transformation provided a lower-bound estimate of total TCR beta diversity. In-frame beta chains were kept once TCRdb had trimmed the public reads at Q25 with fastp and called clones with MiXCR. CDR3 protein sequences are deduplicated, and each keeps its most common genes and DNA. For this entry, the V and J calls and clone size follow TCRdb and not the study's own pipeline. This sample lists around 900,000 distinct CDR3 sequences; about 28% were detected once. The top ten clones comprise 17% of the sample.

Sample: blood. The chain is made from TRBV24-1 and TRBJ2-3, and TRBD1 may be the D gene, going by 6 matching bases. The source is a woman aged 80 or over in good health. The CDR3 region reads CATSDPGHYTDTQYF. In nucleotides, the sequence is TGTGCCACCAGTGATCCGGGACATTACACAGATACGCAGTATTTT.